Below are 29 T cell receptor beta chains sequenced from a single sample in a study of T-cell reconstitution after alpha-beta-depleted transplantation in children. The library targeted TCRbeta and was prepared with unique molecular identifiers. MiXCR, applied by TCRdb to the PCR reads, yields one record per CDR3 protein. The sample shows 250,000 to 300,000 distinct CDR3 sequences, roughly 9.1% of them seen only once. This specimen consisted of PBMCs, obtained before TCRalphabeta/CD19-depleted stem cell transplant. The origin of the receptors is a boy under two years old with acute myeloid leukemia, due to receive a stem cell transplant.

This clonotype was seen repeatedly, ten times or more. The V call is TRBV5-1, the J call TRBJ2-7, with TRBD2 matching over 10 bases. Germline loops: CDR1 SGHRS, CDR2 YFSETQ. The CDR3 totals 15 residues. With V trimmed by 0 bases and J by 5 bases, 5 bases remained unmatched. Here the CDR3 DNA reads TGCGCCAGCAGCTTGGAGCCTAGCGGGGGCCACGAGCAGTACTTC. Translating it yields CASSLEPSGGHEQYF. Full variable domain (missing parts from reference TRBV5-1 and TRBJ2-7): KAGVTQTPRYLIKTRGQQVTLSCSPISGHRSVSWYQQTPGQGLQFLFEYFSETQRNKGNFPGRFSGRQFSNSRSEMNVSTLELGDSALYLCASSLEPSGGHEQYFGPGTRLTVT.

This clonotype was observed at least ten times. V gene TRBV20-1 combines with J gene TRBJ2-3; 11 nucleotides agree with TRBD2. From germline, CDR1 is DFQATT and CDR2 SNEGSKA (reference sequence). The CDR3 contains 13 residues. Losses at the gene ends were 7 bases for V and 4 bases for J; bases not matched to a gene: 4. The CDR3 nucleotides are TGCAGTGTAACTAGCGGGGGTGCAGATACGCAGTATTTT. Translated, it gives CSVTSGGADTQYF.

At least ten counts were recorded for this clonotype. The chain has TRBV7-2 and TRBJ2-7; D is uncertain. The germline CDR1 and CDR2 sequences are SGHTA and FQGNSA. This CDR3 has 12 amino acids. V was cut by 5 bases and J by 0 bases, with 5 bases left in between. CDR3 residues: CASSVLSYEQYF. Here the CDR3 DNA reads TGTGCCAGCAGCGTCCTCTCCTACGAGCAGTACTTC.

V usage is TRBV19 and J usage is TRBJ1-5, with 7 bases identical to TRBD1. Germline loops: CDR1 LNHDA, CDR2 SQIVND (reference sequence). This CDR3 has 15 amino acids. Trimming at V came to 6 bases and at J to 4 bases, leaving 9 bases not matched to a gene. CDR3 DNA: TGTGCCAGTAGAACAGGGGCCGGGGTAAATCAGCCCCAGCATTTT. Translating it yields CASRTGAGVNQPQHF.

This clonotype was detected a few times. The chain combines TRBV20-1 with TRBJ1-5; 8 nucleotides agree with TRBD1. CDR3 length equals 15 residues. Unmatched junction bases numbered 10, after V lost 3 bases and J lost 6 bases. Germline CDR1 and CDR2: DFQATT and SNEGSKA (reference sequence). The CDR3 loop reads CSASVARGLGQPQHF. The DNA for the CDR3 is TGCAGTGCTAGTGTAGCCAGGGGGCTAGGTCAGCCCCAGCATTTT.

This chain joins TRBV5-1 and TRBJ1-1; D is unresolved. V was shortened by 2 bases and J by 0 bases, with 8 bases between the two germline ends. The CDR3 sequence is 14 residues long. Germline assignment: CDR1 SGHRS and CDR2 YFSETQ. CDR3 coding DNA: TGCGCCAGCAGCTTACCCAGCGTGAACACTGAAGCTTTCTTT. Encoded protein: CASSLPSVNTEAFF.

The table lists this clonotype with many counts. This chain uses TRBV7-3 with TRBJ2-3; 7 positions match TRBD2. V lost 3 bases, J lost 4 bases, and 7 bases stayed unmatched. Germline V lookup: CDR1 SGHTA, CDR2 FQGTGA. There are 15 residues in the CDR3. The CDR3 region is CASSFGGSAADTQYF. The CDR3 DNA is TGTGCCAGCAGCTTTGGCGGGAGTGCCGCAGATACGCAGTATTTT.

This clonotype was counted ten times or more. This chain links TRBV7-2 with TRBJ2-5; D remains unclear. With 4 bases removed from V and 2 bases from J, the gap between germline ends came to 8 bases. Germline CDR1 and CDR2: SGHTA and FQGNSA. This CDR3 has 13 residues. The DNA for the CDR3 is TGTGCCAGCAGCTGGGTACTACAAGAGACCCAGTACTTC. Its protein is CASSWVLQETQYF.

This clonotype was observed at least ten times. CDR3 protein: CASSPGQGAGELFF. CDR3 DNA sequence: TGTGCCAGCAGCCCGGGACAGGGGGCCGGGGAGCTGTTTTTT. The chain couples TRBV28 to TRBJ2-2, with 11 bases that match TRBD1. V lost 6 bases, J lost 6 bases, and 3 bases stayed unmatched. Germline CDR1 is MDHEN and CDR2 is SYDVKM. CDR3 length equals 14 residues.

This clonotype came up many times. The rearrangement joins TRBV5-1 to TRBJ1-4; TRBD1 matches at 10 bases. Per germline, CDR1 SGHRS and CDR2 YFSETQ. The trim removed 4 bases at V and 8 bases at J, leaving 5 bases unmatched. CDR3 length: 14 amino acids. The CDR3 sequence is CASSTTGGNEKLFF. CDR3 DNA sequence: TGCGCCAGCAGCACGACAGGGGGCAACGAAAAACTGTTTTTT. Full variable domain (missing parts from reference TRBV5-1 and TRBJ1-4): KAGVTQTPRYLIKTRGQQVTLSCSPISGHRSVSWYQQTPGQGLQFLFEYFSETQRNKGNFPGRFSGRQFSNSRSEMNVSTLELGDSALYLCASSTTGGNEKLFFGSGTQLSVL.

This clonotype appeared many times. V and J are TRBV5-1 and TRBJ2-7, with 10 bases matching TRBD1. From germline, CDR1 is SGHRS and CDR2 YFSETQ. Trimming at V came to 3 bases and at J to 0 bases, leaving 9 bases not matched to a gene. The CDR3 sequence is 17 residues long. The CDR3, as DNA: TGCGCCAGCAGCTCGGTGACAGGGGGCTACCTCTCCTACGAGCAGTACTTC. Its translation is CASSSVTGGYLSYEQYF.

This clonotype was recorded many times. CDR3 in DNA: TGTGCCAGCAGCTTAAACGGCAGACCCTCATACTACGAGCAGTACTTC. This gives the protein CASSLNGRPSYYEQYF. This sequence joins TRBV7-2 and TRBJ2-7; D is unclear. V lost 2 bases to trimming and J lost 3 bases, with 17 bases between them. The germline gives CDR1 SGHTA, CDR2 FQGNSA. The CDR3 has 16 amino acids. Combining the CDR3 with reference TRBV7-2 and TRBJ2-7 gives the whole variable domain GAGVSQSPSNKVTEKGKDVELRCDPISGHTALYWYRQSLGQGLEFLIYFQGNSAPDKSGLPSDRFSAERTGGSVSTLTIQRTQQEDSAVYLCASSLNGRPSYYEQYFGPGTRLTVT.

The V and J genes are TRBV7-9 and TRBJ1-1; 8 bases are a match to TRBD1. Germline CDR1 is SEHNR and CDR2 is FQNEAQ (reference sequence). J was trimmed by 1 base and V by 1 base; bases with no gene match: 8. There are 17 residues in the CDR3. The CDR3 here is CASSLDLRQGPNTEAFF. The CDR3 nucleotides read TGTGCCAGCAGCTTAGATTTACGACAGGGGCCGAACACTGAAGCTTTCTTT.

This clonotype has at least ten counts. This chain joins TRBV6-1 and TRBJ1-1; tentative D call: TRBD1 (6 bases). Trimming shortened V by 5 bases and J by 1 base, and 14 bases separated the two germline ends. CDR1 is MNHNS, CDR2 SASEGT, per germline. This CDR3 has 15 amino acids. CDR3 DNA: TGTGCCAGCAGTCCGCCGGGGGCAGGGAACACTGAAGCTTTCTTT. Amino acids: CASSPPGAGNTEAFF.

Notes on this clonotype: A clone one base away is much larger, so this may be a read error. This chain uses TRBV7-8 with TRBJ2-2, with D tentatively TRBD1 or TRBD2 (5 bases each). The V gene lost 2 bases and the J gene lost 0 bases, with 13 bases spanning the gap. This CDR3 spans 17 amino acids. Germline assignment: CDR1 SGHVS and CDR2 FQNEAQ. CDR3 bases: TGTGCCAGCAGCTTACGGACCGAGGGGCCGAACACCGGGGAGCTGTTTTTT. Its translation: CASSLRTEGPNTGELFF.

This clonotype was recorded many times. The V call is TRBV5-1, the J call TRBJ2-2, with D unclear. The germline CDR1 and CDR2 sequences are SGHRS and YFSETQ. Trimming shortened V by 0 bases and J by 3 bases, and 9 bases separated the two germline ends. The CDR3 spans 15 residues. CDR3 DNA sequence: TGCGCCAGCAGCTTGGTCCGGGCAGACACCGGGGAGCTGTTTTTT. Translation gives CASSLVRADTGELFF.

This clonotype was detected many times. This rearrangement joins TRBV7-9 to TRBJ1-1, with D unresolved. Trimming stripped 4 bases from V and 8 bases from J, with 14 bases between. CDR3 length: 13 residues. The germline V gene encodes CDR1 SEHNR and CDR2 FQNEAQ (reference sequence). The chain's CDR3 is CASSSSPYREAFF. Here the CDR3 DNA reads TGTGCCAGCAGCTCCTCCCCCTATAGAGAAGCTTTCTTT.

This clonotype was seen repeatedly, ten times or more. This chain uses TRBV10-3 with TRBJ2-1; D uncertain. V dropped 3 bases and J dropped 5 bases, with 5 bases sitting between them. The CDR3 consists of 12 residues. CDR1 and CDR2 (germline): ENHRY, SYGVKD. Here the CDR3 DNA reads TGTGCCATCAGTGAATCACACAATGAGCAGTTCTTC. Its protein is CAISESHNEQFF.

This rearrangement joins TRBV7-8 to TRBJ2-5, with TRBD1 matching over 8 bases. V lost 8 bases and J lost 5; bases outside the gene matches: 13. Looked up from germline, CDR1 is SGHVS and CDR2 is FQNEAQ. The CDR3 is 15 amino acids. CDR3 DNA sequence: TGTGCCAGCTTCGACAGGGGAGTATATCGGGAGACCCAGTACTTC. Its protein is CASFDRGVYRETQYF.

This clonotype was seen a few times. The chain couples TRBV5-1 to TRBJ2-7; D is possibly TRBD1 (6 bases). Germline assignment: CDR1 SGHRS and CDR2 YFSETQ. Trimming pared 0 bases from V and 5 bases from J, leaving 15 bases between. This CDR3 spans 15 amino acids. The CDR3 here is CASSLGGQALDEQYF. In nucleotides, the CDR3 is TGCGCCAGCAGCTTGGGGGGACAAGCCCTAGACGAGCAGTACTTC.

This sequence joins TRBV7-2 and TRBJ2-7, with D unresolved. Germline V gene sequence: CDR1 SGHTA, CDR2 FQGNSA. V lost 1 base to trimming and J lost 0 bases, with 10 bases between them. The CDR3 loop spans 15 amino acids. CDR3 nucleotides: TGTGCCAGCAGCTTAGAAGGCGGAAACTCCTACGAGCAGTACTTC. Protein sequence: CASSLEGGNSYEQYF.

The V gene is TRBV7-3, the J gene TRBJ2-7; possibly TRBD1 for D (6 bases). The CDR3 has 14 residues. Germline values: CDR1 SGHTA, CDR2 FQGTGA. V was pared by 0 bases and J by 7 bases, with 13 bases between. The CDR3 here is CASSLTGAGDEQYF. The CDR3 region has the DNA TGTGCCAGCAGCTTAACAGGGGCAGGGGATGAGCAGTACTTC.

The V gene is TRBV7-9, the J gene TRBJ2-7; 7 bases map to TRBD2. The CDR3 sequence is 15 residues long. Germline-derived CDR1 and CDR2 are SEHNR and FQNEAQ (reference sequence). J gave up 2 bases and V 2 bases, and 6 bases lay outside the gene matches. CDR3 coding DNA: TGTGCCAGCAGCTTACCTAGCGGACTTACCTACGAGCAGTACTTC. Residues: CASSLPSGLTYEQYF.

The chain is built from TRBV7-3 and TRBJ2-7; 8 positions match TRBD2. Trimming at V came to 3 bases and at J to 2 bases, leaving 6 bases not matched to a gene. Germline values: CDR1 SGHTA, CDR2 FQGTGA. The CDR3 is made up of 15 amino acids. The CDR3 DNA is TGTGCCAGCAGCTTTCAAGCGGGGGCACCCTACGAGCAGTACTTC. Amino acid sequence: CASSFQAGAPYEQYF.

This clonotype was counted at least ten times. This sequence joins TRBV7-2 and TRBJ2-1; 10 bases are a match to TRBD2. Looked up from germline, CDR1 is SGHTA and CDR2 is FQGNSA. The CDR3 has 17 amino acids. The junction had 4 bases not matched to a gene; V was cut back by 1 base and J by 1 base. The CDR3 nucleotides read TGTGCCAGCAGCTTAGTAGGGACTAGCGCTTCCTACAATGAGCAGTTCTTC. As protein: CASSLVGTSASYNEQFF.

This clonotype showed up many times. This chain joins TRBV20-1 and TRBJ2-6; D is unclear. Looked up from germline, CDR1 is DFQATT and CDR2 is SNEGSKA (reference sequence). CDR3 length: 16 residues. V was shortened by 0 bases and J by 1 base, with 10 bases between the two germline ends. CDR3 region: CSARDVRKSGANVLTF. The CDR3 DNA follows: TGCAGTGCTAGAGATGTGAGGAAATCTGGGGCCAACGTCCTGACTTTC.

This clonotype turned up a few times. V is TRBV19 and J is TRBJ1-6; D is perhaps TRBD1 (5 bases). This CDR3 has 15 residues. Trimming pared 7 bases from V and 9 bases from J, leaving 19 bases between. Per germline, CDR1 LNHDA and CDR2 SQIVND (reference sequence). This CDR3 is CASTRRWGGSSPLHF. The CDR3 DNA sequence: TGTGCCAGTACCCGGCGGTGGGGGGGTAGTTCACCCCTCCACTTT. Variable domain in full (rest from reference TRBV19 and TRBJ1-6): DGGITQSPKYLFRKEGQNVTLSCEQNLNHDAMYWYRQDPGQGLRLIYYSQIVNDFQKGDIAEGYSVSREKKESFPLTVTSAQKNPTAFYLCASTRRWGGSSPLHFGNGTRLTVT.

This clonotype showed up many times. Compared with germline, one end of the junction differs, possibly owing to a read error. This sequence joins TRBV7-7 and TRBJ2-5, with 10 bases fitting TRBD2. This CDR3 is 16 amino acids long. CDR1 and CDR2 (germline): SSHAT, FNYEAQ (reference sequence). As DNA, the CDR3 is TGTGCTAGCAGCCCCCTAGCGGGGGTTACCGAAGAGACCCAGTACTTC. This sequence encodes CASSPLAGVTEETQYF.

This clonotype was seen many times. The chain uses TRBV6-5 and TRBJ2-7; 12 nucleotides line up with TRBD2. The CDR3 sequence is 15 residues long. The germline V gene has CDR1 MNHEY and CDR2 SVGAGI. Losses at the gene ends were 6 bases for V and 0 bases for J; bases not matched to a gene: 3. The CDR3 is CASSQGLAGSYEQYF. CDR3 DNA: TGTGCCAGCAGCCAGGGACTAGCGGGCTCCTACGAGCAGTACTTC.